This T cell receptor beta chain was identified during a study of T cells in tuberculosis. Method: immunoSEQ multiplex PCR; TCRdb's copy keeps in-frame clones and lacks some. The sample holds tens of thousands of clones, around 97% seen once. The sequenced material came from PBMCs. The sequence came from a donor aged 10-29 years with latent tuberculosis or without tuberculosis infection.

The chain's CDR3 is CASSPRPILGYNEQFF. The CDR3 region has the DNA TGTGCCAGCAGTCCCCGCCCGATACTAGGGTACAATGAGCAGTTCTTC. The chain joins TRBV27 to TRBJ2-1, with D perhaps matching TRBD2 (5 bases). V was trimmed by 5 bases and J by 4 bases, leaving 18 bases between them. Looked up from germline, CDR1 is MNHEY and CDR2 is SMNVEV (reference sequence). This CDR3 comprises 16 residues.